Below, 32 T cell receptor beta chains from the same sample are listed, as sequenced in a study of shared clonotypes between healthy human individuals. Measured with immunoSEQ multiplex PCR; TCRdb has only the in-frame clones, and not every one. This table has over a million clones, around 78% appearing once. Sequencing was performed on memory CD4+ T cells from PBMCs. Subset in this sample: CD45RA-negative fraction. The receptors stem from a young man in good health. Some clones in this sample may be carry-over from other donors' samples.

The chain joins TRBV7-8 to TRBJ1-1, with D unclear. Germline CDR1 reads SGHVS; CDR2 reads FQNEAQ. V lost 0 bases, J lost 0 bases, and 8 bases lay in between. The length of the CDR3 is 15 residues. CDR3 protein: CASSLAFGLNTEAFF. As DNA, the CDR3 is TGTGCCAGCAGCTTAGCGTTCGGATTGAACACTGAAGCTTTCTTT.

In this sample, this clone turned up once. J is TRBJ2-4 and V is TRBV6-5; D perhaps matches TRBD2 (5 bases). CDR1 and CDR2 from the germline V gene are MNHEY and SVGAGI. Trimming shortened V by 6 bases and J by 8 bases, and 14 bases separated the two germline ends. The CDR3 has 13 amino acids. This CDR3 is CASRGTARDIQYF. CDR3 nucleotide sequence: TGTGCCAGCAGGGGTACCGCGAGGGACATTCAGTACTTC.

The chain carries TRBV6-1 and TRBJ2-1; 9 bases map to TRBD2. J gave up 7 bases and V 4 bases, and 8 bases lay outside the gene matches. This CDR3 contains 15 residues. The germline gives CDR1 MNHNS, CDR2 SASEGT. CDR3 in DNA: TGTGCCAGCAGTGGCACCGGGACTAGCCTGAATGAGCAGTTCTTC. This encodes CASSGTGTSLNEQFF.

The rearrangement joins TRBV4-2 to TRBJ2-7; D perhaps matches TRBD2 (6 bases). Germline-derived CDR1 and CDR2 are LGHNA and YNFKEQ. The germline V and J ends were trimmed by 3 bases and 6 bases, with 18 bases remaining between them. This CDR3 has 15 amino acids. CDR3 region: CASSQTSSGFGEQYF. The CDR3, as DNA: TGTGCCAGCAGCCAGACTAGTTCCGGCTTTGGCGAGCAGTACTTC.

DNA for the CDR3: TGTGCCAGCAGCCCCTCTAGAGACAATGAGCAGTTCTTC. Translation: CASSPSRDNEQFF. V gene TRBV7-3 combines with J gene TRBJ2-1; D remains unclear. CDR1 and CDR2 from the germline V gene are SGHTA and FQGTGA. The V gene lost 5 bases and the J gene lost 5 bases, with 10 bases spanning the gap. This CDR3 has 13 amino acids.

This sequence joins TRBV13 and TRBJ1-2, with D possibly matching TRBD1 (6 bases). Trimming took 5 bases from V and 0 from J, leaving 22 bases between them. Germline values: CDR1 PRHDT, CDR2 FYEKMQ (reference sequence). This CDR3 is 18 amino acids long. The CDR3, as DNA: TGTGCCAGCAGCCGTTCCCCCGGGGGGCGCATACCTAACTATGGCTACACCTTC. This codes for CASSRSPGGRIPNYGYTF.

The chain has TRBV4-3 and TRBJ2-1; 8 positions match TRBD2. CDR3 length: 16 residues. The germline V gene encodes CDR1 LGHNA and CDR2 YSLEER. After removal of 8 bases from V and 0 bases from J, the junction contained 9 bases not matched to a gene. The CDR3 DNA reads as TGCGCCAGCTCTCCGGAGCGGGAGAGCTCCTACAATGAGCAGTTCTTC. This codes for CASSPERESSYNEQFF.

The sample holds a few counts of this clone. The chain couples TRBV29-1 to TRBJ2-5, with TRBD2 as a possible D gene (6 bases). The J call may be faulty, since TRBJ2-7 better matches the DNA end. This CDR3 comprises 12 residues. CDR1 and CDR2 (germline): SQVTM, ANQGSEA. Here the CDR3 DNA reads TGCAGCGGCGGGACTCAATACTACGAGCAGTACTTC. This translates into CSGGTQYYEQYF.

The CDR3 sequence is CASSPTLAGTDTQYF. CDR3 nucleotide sequence: TGTGCCAGCAGCCCAACCTTAGCGGGCACAGATACGCAGTATTTT. The V and J genes are TRBV7-9 and TRBJ2-3; D is possibly TRBD2 (6 bases). The CDR3 length is 15 residues. Per the germline V gene, CDR1 is SEHNR and CDR2 is FQNEAQ (reference sequence). Trimming pared 5 bases from V and 1 base from J, leaving 13 bases between.

The chain has TRBV5-1 and TRBJ2-1, with TRBD1 matching over 7 bases. V gave up 0 bases and J gave up 6 bases; unmatched junction bases: 3. CDR1 SGHRS and CDR2 YFSETQ come from the germline V gene. This CDR3 is 14 amino acids long. The CDR3, as DNA: TGCGCCAGCAGCTTGGGGGACAGCCGCAATGAGCAGTTCTTC. It codes for CASSLGDSRNEQFF.

This clone was counted a single time. The chain combines TRBV29-1 with TRBJ2-7; 9 bases map to TRBD1. This CDR3 is 14 amino acids long. Trimming cost V 4 bases and J 4 bases; bases outside gene matches: 8. Germline-derived CDR1 and CDR2 are SQVTM and ANQGSEA. CDR3: CSVGTGTGPYEQYF. In nucleotides, the CDR3 is TGCAGCGTTGGAACCGGGACAGGGCCTTACGAGCAGTACTTC.

This clone was counted a few times. The chain links TRBV20-1 to TRBJ2-2; possible D gene TRBD2, 6 bases. Trimming took off 4 bases at V and 7 bases at J, with 7 bases between the two ends. CDR1 and CDR2 from the germline V gene are DFQATT and SNEGSKA (reference sequence). This CDR3 has 11 amino acids. This CDR3 reads CSAISGGELFF. Here the CDR3 DNA reads TGCAGTGCTATTAGCGGCGGGGAGCTGTTTTTT.

The CDR3 DNA reads TGTGCCAGCAGCGCCAACAGGGGCAAAGAGACCCAGTACTTC. This sequence encodes CASSANRGKETQYF. The V call is TRBV7-2, the J call TRBJ2-5; 7 nucleotides line up with TRBD1. CDR3 length: 14 amino acids. V lost 5 bases to trimming and J lost 3 bases; unmatched junction nucleotides: 6. CDR1 and CDR2 from the germline V gene are SGHTA and FQGNSA.

The chain carries TRBV9 and TRBJ2-5; 8 bases are a match to TRBD2. Germline assignment: CDR1 SGDLS and CDR2 YYNGEE. V dropped 0 bases and J dropped 3; count of bases not matched to a gene: 7. CDR3 length: 16 residues. The CDR3 bases are TGTGCCAGCAGCGTAGGAAGCGGGAGAGCGGAAGAGACCCAGTACTTC. As protein: CASSVGSGRAEETQYF.

J is TRBJ2-1 and V is TRBV28; D may be TRBD1 (6 bases). Deletions cut 3 bases from V and 8 bases from J, with 17 bases between. In germline, CDR1 is MDHEN, CDR2 SYDVKM. This CDR3 contains 15 residues. The CDR3, as DNA: TGTGCCAGCAGTTTGAATCGCCAGGGGTCCTATGAGCAGTTCTTC. Amino acids: CASSLNRQGSYEQFF.

This clone was detected only once. A much larger clone lies one base from this, so it may be a read error. The rearrangement joins TRBV25-1 to TRBJ2-3, with D hard to call. Trimming took off 2 bases at V and 4 bases at J, with 4 bases between the two ends. Germline CDR1 reads MGHDK; CDR2 reads SYGVNS. The CDR3 loop spans 12 amino acids. The CDR3 DNA is TGTGCCAGCAGTGAACGGGCAGATACGCAGTATTTT. It codes for CASSERADTQYF.

The rearrangement uses TRBV2 and TRBJ2-7; a weak D match, TRBD2 (6 bases). V lost 11 bases and J lost 6, with 17 bases in between. The CDR3 runs 12 residues. Germline V lookup: CDR1 SNHLY, CDR2 FYNNEI. The CDR3 loop is CASKPGGREQYF. CDR3 DNA: TGTGCCTCCAAACCCGGGGGTCGCGAGCAGTACTTC. Full variable domain (rest looked up from reference TRBV2 and TRBJ2-7): EPEVTQTPSHQVTQMGQEVILRCVPISNHLYFYWYRQILGQKVEFLVSFYNNEISEKSEIFDDQFSVERPDGSNFTLKIRSTKLEDSAMYFCASKPGGREQYFGPGTRLTVT.

This clone was detected once. The chain recombines TRBV7-8 with TRBJ2-1; tentatively, D is TRBD1 or TRBD2 (5 bases each). Germline lookup yields CDR1 SGHVS and CDR2 FQNEAQ. CDR3 length equals 15 residues. Trimming removed 5 bases at V and 5 bases at J, with 16 bases between. CDR3 residues: CASSATGRTHNEQFF. The CDR3 nucleotides read TGTGCCAGCAGCGCGACGGGACGGACTCACAATGAGCAGTTCTTC.

V and J are TRBV7-2 and TRBJ2-3, with 8 bases that match TRBD2. V gave up 7 bases and J gave up 5 bases; unmatched junction bases: 8. The V gene's germline CDR1 is SGHTA and CDR2 FQGNSA. The CDR3 has 14 residues. For the CDR3, the DNA is TGTGCCAGCAAAAGCGGGAGTAATGTAGATACGCAGTATTTT. Translating it yields CASKSGSNVDTQYF.

The J gene is TRBJ1-6, the V gene TRBV2, with 8 bases identical to TRBD1. This CDR3 has 16 residues. V was pared by 1 base and J by 4 bases, with 3 bases of the junction left unmatched. Germline V gives CDR1 SNHLY, CDR2 FYNNEI. The CDR3 nucleotides read TGTGCCAGCAGTGAAGTGGGGACAGGTTATAATTCACCCCTCCACTTT. Translating gives CASSEVGTGYNSPLHF.

On this clone itself: This may be a read error, as it is one base from a much larger clone. This CDR3 is also generated by other DNA sequences in the sample. This chain links TRBV5-4 with TRBJ2-7, with 11 nucleotides matching TRBD2. CDR1 SGHNT and CDR2 YYREEE come from the germline V gene (reference sequence). The CDR3 has 14 amino acids. V gave up 5 bases and J gave up 2 bases; unmatched junction bases: 3. CDR3 bases: TGTGCCAGCAGTCTAGCGGGAGGAACCTACGAGCAGTACTTC. It yields the protein CASSLAGGTYEQYF.

The chain employs TRBV7-9 and TRBJ1-4; 9 bases agree with TRBD1. Germline CDR1 reads SEHNR; CDR2 reads FQNEAQ (reference sequence). The trim removed 5 bases at V and 0 bases at J, leaving 7 bases unmatched. CDR3 size: 17 residues. The CDR3 DNA reads TGTGCCAGCAGCCCACAGGGGGCGTATCCAACTAATGAAAAACTGTTTTTT. It yields the protein CASSPQGAYPTNEKLFF.

This rearrangement joins TRBV6-1 to TRBJ2-7, with D uncertain. V was pared by 0 bases and J by 2 bases, with 5 bases between. Per the germline V gene, CDR1 is MNHNS and CDR2 is SASEGT. This CDR3 has 13 amino acids. The CDR3 nucleotides are TGTGCCAGCAGTGAAGCGGTTACCTACGAGCAGTACTTC. Protein product: CASSEAVTYEQYF.

The chain recombines TRBV30 with TRBJ2-5, with D possibly being TRBD2 (6 bases). The CDR3 has 12 amino acids. Germline V gene data show CDR1 as GTSNPN and CDR2 as SVGIG (reference sequence). With 4 bases removed from V and 4 bases from J, the gap between germline ends came to 10 bases. CDR3 residues: CAWMSGVETQYF. CDR3 in DNA: TGTGCCTGGATGTCGGGGGTAGAGACCCAGTACTTC.

A single count supports this clone. This sequence joins TRBV25-1 and TRBJ2-1, with D unresolved. The CDR3 extends over 14 amino acids. Per the germline V gene, CDR1 is MGHDK and CDR2 is SYGVNS. V lost 2 bases to trimming and J lost 2 bases, with 7 bases between them. This CDR3 is CASSESETYNEQFF. CDR3 DNA sequence: TGTGCCAGCAGTGAAAGCGAGACCTACAATGAGCAGTTCTTC.

This clone was recorded a few times. The V and J genes are TRBV25-1 and TRBJ1-2; possible D gene TRBD1, 6 bases. Germline V gene data show CDR1 as MGHDK and CDR2 as SYGVNS. The CDR3 runs to 14 residues. Trimming cost V 6 bases and J 6 bases, with 17 bases left between them. In DNA, the CDR3 is TGTGCCAGCAGCCGAAAGGGCAGGGGAGATGGCTACACCTTC. This gives the protein CASSRKGRGDGYTF.

Remarks on this clone: One base away lies a much larger clone, so this may be a sequencing read error. V gene TRBV25-1 combines with J gene TRBJ2-3, with D tentatively TRBD1 (5 bases). From germline, CDR1 is MGHDK and CDR2 SYGVNS. This CDR3 comprises 13 residues. Trimming pared 6 bases from V and 2 bases from J, leaving 9 bases between. The CDR3 coding sequence is TGTGCCAGCAGCAGACAGACCACAGATACGCAGTATTTT. Its translation is CASSRQTTDTQYF.

The chain recombines TRBV9 with TRBJ2-3; 8 bases are a match to TRBD1. CDR1 and CDR2 (germline): SGDLS, YYNGEE. This CDR3 is built from 16 residues. Trimming took 3 bases from V and 0 from J; bases not matched to a gene: 6. The CDR3 is CASSAWGDRSTDTQYF. CDR3 sequence (DNA): TGTGCCAGCAGCGCTTGGGGGGACAGGAGCACAGATACGCAGTATTTT.

The chain combines TRBV28 with TRBJ1-1; 9 nucleotides agree with TRBD1. V was clipped by 5 bases and J by 1 base; unmatched bases: 8. The germline V gene encodes CDR1 MDHEN and CDR2 SYDVKM. This CDR3 region has 16 residues. CDR3 coding DNA: TGTGCCAGCAGTCCCCTGGGACAGGGAAAGAACACTGAAGCTTTCTTT. Protein sequence: CASSPLGQGKNTEAFF.

This sequence joins TRBV11-2 and TRBJ2-1; D remains unclear. Trimming stripped 4 bases from V and 12 bases from J, with 16 bases between. This CDR3 comprises 13 residues. The germline gives CDR1 SGHAT, CDR2 FQNNGV. CDR3: CASSSLIVAGQFF. The CDR3 DNA sequence: TGTGCCAGCAGCTCCCTGATTGTCGCTGGGCAGTTCTTC. Drawing the rest from reference TRBV11-2 and TRBJ2-1, the complete variable domain is EAGVAQSPRYKIIEKRQSVAFWCNPISGHATLYWYQQILGQGPKLLIQFQNNGVVDDSQLPKDRFSAERLKGVDSTLKIQPAKLEDSAVYLCASSSLIVAGQFFGPGTRLTVL.

This clone was detected only a few times. The chain couples TRBV28 to TRBJ1-1; D perhaps matches TRBD1 (6 bases). Germline V gives CDR1 MDHEN, CDR2 SYDVKM. This CDR3 contains 14 residues. Between the trimmed V and J ends, which lost 3 bases and 7 bases, there was a span of 15 bases. In DNA, the CDR3 is TGTGCCAGCAGTTTCAGTAGGACCAGGGGTGAAGCTTTCTTT. Translating it yields CASSFSRTRGEAFF.

This chain links TRBV29-1 with TRBJ2-7; D possibly matches TRBD1 or TRBD2 (6 bases each). V was shortened by 6 bases and J by 5 bases, with 11 bases between the two germline ends. The CDR3 runs 11 residues. CDR1 and CDR2 (germline): SQVTM, ANQGSEA. The chain's CDR3 is CSVSGADEQYF. In nucleotides, the CDR3 is TGCAGCGTGTCGGGGGCTGACGAGCAGTACTTC.